The clone carrying this TCR beta chain was seen a handful of times. The CDR3 contains 14 residues. V trimming: 7 bases; J trimming: 7 bases; junction bases outside the gene matches: 8. One entry per CDR3 protein, called by TCRdb with MiXCR from the reads. Of more than 140,000 distinct CDR3 sequences listed, 5.5% to 8% are singletons. This entry belongs to a study of T cell repertoires in cytomegalovirus infection. This clonotype was sampled from a human donor in good health (CMV status not recorded). Some clones in this sample may be carry-over from other donors' samples. The specimen was PBMCs. The rearrangement links TRBV12-3 or TRBV12-4 to TRBJ1-2; 11 positions agree with TRBD1. The DNA of the CDR3 is TGTGCCAGCACCACGTCCGGGACAGGGGGTGGCTACACCTTC. Translation: CASTTSGTGGGYTF.